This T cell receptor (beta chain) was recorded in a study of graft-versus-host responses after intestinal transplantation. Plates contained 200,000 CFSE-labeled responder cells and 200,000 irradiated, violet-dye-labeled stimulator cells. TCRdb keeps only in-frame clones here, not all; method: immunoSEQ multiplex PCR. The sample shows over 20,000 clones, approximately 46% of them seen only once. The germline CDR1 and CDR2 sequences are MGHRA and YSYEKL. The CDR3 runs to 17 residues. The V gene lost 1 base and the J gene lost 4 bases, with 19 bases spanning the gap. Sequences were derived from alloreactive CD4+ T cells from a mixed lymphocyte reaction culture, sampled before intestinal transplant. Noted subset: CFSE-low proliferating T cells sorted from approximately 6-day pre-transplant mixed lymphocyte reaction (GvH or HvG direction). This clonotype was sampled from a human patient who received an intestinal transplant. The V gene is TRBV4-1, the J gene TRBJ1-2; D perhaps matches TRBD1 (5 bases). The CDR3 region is CASSQAVSWGGLYGYTF. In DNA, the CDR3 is TGCGCCAGCAGCCAAGCGGTATCGTGGGGGGGTCTCTATGGCTACACCTTC.